The 10 T cell receptor beta chains below all came from one sample that was sequenced in a study of T cells in Graves' hyperthyroidism and ophthalmopathy. TCR beta CDR3 sequences were amplified from RNA transcripts. The HTBI primer set drove a first-round RT-PCR of the TCR CDR3. TCRdb itself ran the multiplex PCR reads through MiXCR, one entry per CDR3 protein. Of around 700,000 distinct CDR3 sequences detected, about 17% appear once; the ten largest clones hold approximately 15%. Sequencing was carried out using blood. The receptor source for this set is a woman in her forties or fifties with Graves' hyperthyroidism that later progressed to Graves' ophthalmopathy.

This chain joins TRBV5-8 and TRBJ1-5; no firm D call. Between the trimmed V and J ends, which lost 5 bases and 10 bases, there was a span of 19 bases. The germline V gene encodes CDR1 SGHTS and CDR2 YDEGEE. The CDR3 spans 14 residues. In DNA, the CDR3 is TGTGCCAGCAGTGGCGGGAATCACCGATCCCCCCAGCATTTT. Its protein product is CASSGGNHRSPQHF.

This clonotype was seen at least ten times. The chain has TRBV5-6 and TRBJ2-7; maybe TRBD1 (5 bases). Germline-derived CDR1 and CDR2 are SGHDT and YYEEEE. V lost 5 bases and J 2 bases, leaving 11 bases between the germline ends. The CDR3 is 13 residues long. DNA for the CDR3: TGTGCCAGCAGTAAGACAGCCACCTACGAGCAGTACTTC. The encoded protein is CASSKTATYEQYF.

This clonotype was detected many times. The chain carries TRBV18 and TRBJ2-2; no reliable D call. V gave up 8 bases and J gave up 1 base, with 8 bases separating them. This CDR3 has 13 residues. Germline V gene lookup returns CDR1 KGHSH and CDR2 LQKENI. CDR3 bases: TGTGCCAGCAGCCCGATGAACACCGGGGAGCTGTTTTTT. Translated: CASSPMNTGELFF.

In this sample, this clonotype turned up a few times. The J gene is TRBJ2-1, the V gene TRBV3-1, with 10 positions matching TRBD1. Germline assignment: CDR1 LGHDT and CDR2 YNNKEL (reference sequence). Unmatched junction bases numbered 5, after V lost 1 base and J lost 8 bases. CDR3 length equals 15 residues. CDR3 in amino acids: CASSQGDRGGHEQFF. In nucleotides, the CDR3 is TGTGCCAGCAGCCAAGGGGACAGGGGAGGCCATGAGCAGTTCTTC.

The chain carries TRBV29-1 and TRBJ1-1; D unresolved. This CDR3 has 13 residues. V was shortened by 4 bases and J by 4 bases, with 13 bases between the two germline ends. The germline V gene encodes CDR1 SQVTM and CDR2 ANQGSEA. The CDR3 is CSVAGKMSTEAFF. The CDR3 DNA reads as TGCAGCGTTGCGGGAAAGATGAGCACTGAAGCTTTCTTT.

In this sample, this clonotype turned up a few times. The gene calls are TRBV12-3 or TRBV12-4 and TRBJ1-4; D may be TRBD1 (5 bases). Trimming removed 1 base at V and 6 bases at J, with 15 bases between. There are 16 residues in the CDR3. Written as DNA, the CDR3 is TGTGCCAGCAGTTTAGATCCGGGGGACGGGGATGAAAAACTGTTTTTT. It encodes CASSLDPGDGDEKLFF.

This clonotype was seen a few times. This chain joins TRBV11-3 and TRBJ2-3, with TRBD2 identical over 8 bases. CDR3 length equals 13 residues. The V gene's germline CDR1 is SGHNT and CDR2 YENEEA. The ends lost 8 bases at V and 5 bases at J; junction bases unmatched: 6. Here the CDR3 DNA reads TGTGCCAGCTCGGGGGGGGCCGAAGATACGCAGTATTTT. Protein product: CASSGGAEDTQYF.

In its sample, this clonotype was seen a few times. Being one base from a much bigger clone, this may be a read error. The J gene is TRBJ2-3, the V gene TRBV6-1, with 10 positions matching TRBD2. The CDR3 extends over 17 amino acids. Germline values: CDR1 MNHNS, CDR2 SASEGT. CDR3 residues: CASSGSSSSGGTNTQYF. The CDR3 bases are TGCGCCAGCAGTGGGTCTAGTAGTAGCGGGGGGACAAATACGCAGTATTTT.

This sequence joins TRBV12-3 or TRBV12-4 and TRBJ1-6, with TRBD1 as a possible D gene (5 bases). This CDR3 is built from 15 residues. Deletions cut 5 bases from V and 9 bases from J, with 17 bases between. Here the CDR3 reads CASSRPGRLFSPLHF. The CDR3 coding sequence is TGTGCCAGCAGTCGTCCGGGACGGTTATTTTCACCCCTCCACTTT.

At least ten counts were recorded for this clonotype. The chain combines TRBV20-1 with TRBJ1-1; TRBD1 matches at 9 bases. Germline V gene lookup returns CDR1 DFQATT and CDR2 SNEGSKA (reference sequence). V gave up 1 base and J gave up 8 bases; unmatched junction bases: 8. The CDR3 length is 14 residues. CDR3 in amino acids: CSARGWTGELEAFF. The CDR3 region has the DNA TGCAGTGCTAGAGGCTGGACAGGGGAATTAGAAGCTTTCTTT.